This T cell receptor beta chain was obtained from a study of blood T cells in healthy people across ages. Study-level results: The study found TCR beta diversity correlated strongly with naive T cell percentage. Donor CMV infection status was unknown, possibly confounding age-related changes in expanded clonotypes.

This clonotype was detected a few times. Antigen specificity is unknown. Per the germline V gene, CDR1 is SGHRS and CDR2 is YFSETQ. Trimming stripped 1 base from V and 2 bases from J, with 16 bases between. The CDR3 consists of 16 residues. A second about 7 to 11 cycle PCR used barcoded and J-beta primers. Carrying 12 random nucleotides, a template-switch adaptor labeled each individual cDNA molecule. Per-sample output comprised a minimum of 2.5 million paired-end reads containing CDR3. TCRdb reprocessed the 5' RACE reads with MiXCR, giving one entry per CDR3 protein. The sample lists more than 500,000 distinct CDR3 sequences, roughly 28% occurring once.

Sequencing was done on a sample of blood. This chain uses TRBV5-1 with TRBJ2-7; the D gene is possibly TRBD1 (6 bases). The receptor was isolated from a woman aged 70-85 years in good health. In DNA, the CDR3 is TGCGCCAGCAGCTTGTCGTCCTCTTGGACAGCCTACGAGCAGTACTTC. Translation gives CASSLSSSWTAYEQYF. Combining the CDR3 with reference TRBV5-1 and TRBJ2-7 gives the whole variable domain KAGVTQTPRYLIKTRGQQVTLSCSPISGHRSVSWYQQTPGQGLQFLFEYFSETQRNKGNFPGRFSGRQFSNSRSEMNVSTLELGDSALYLCASSLSSSWTAYEQYFGPGTRLTVT.